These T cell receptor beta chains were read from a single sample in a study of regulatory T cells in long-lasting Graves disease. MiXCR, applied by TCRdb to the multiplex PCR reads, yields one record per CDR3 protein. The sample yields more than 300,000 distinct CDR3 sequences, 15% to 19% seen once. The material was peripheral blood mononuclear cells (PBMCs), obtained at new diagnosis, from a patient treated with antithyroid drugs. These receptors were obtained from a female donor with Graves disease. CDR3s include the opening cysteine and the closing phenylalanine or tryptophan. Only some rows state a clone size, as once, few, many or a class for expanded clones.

CASSSDRAQPQHF	TRBJ1-5	TRBV27	many
CASSVGQDDTEAFF	TRBJ1-1	TRBV9	few
CASSQDGQTSHYGYTF	TRBJ1-2	TRBV14	.
CASSLLGDSYEQYF	TRBJ2-7	TRBV5-1	many
CASSGAVGRNEQYF	TRBJ2-7	TRBV11-2	.
CSARRGGKNTEAFF	TRBJ1-1	TRBV20-1	few
CASSTTPSGTGELFF	TRBJ2-2	TRBV10-2	.
CASSLVPTYQETQYF	TRBJ2-5	TRBV7-9	many
CASSSRTANYGYTF	TRBJ1-2	TRBV27	many
CASSLSAGDGYTF	TRBJ1-2	TRBV27	many
CSVEFMEDSQETQYF	TRBJ2-5	TRBV29-1	many
CASIKAGTGLWTEAFF	TRBJ1-1	TRBV6-1	many
CSAREGRDTGELFF	TRBJ2-2	TRBV20-1	many
CATSRDFYDGYTF	TRBJ1-2	TRBV15	few
CASSSPRQALGEKLFF	TRBJ1-4	TRBV7-2	few
CATSRGGHDNSPLHF	TRBJ1-6	TRBV15	many
CASSLRGPTYNEQFF	TRBJ2-1	TRBV2	many
CASSSRQGNSPLHF	TRBJ1-6	TRBV7-2	many
CSATSTSRSSYEQYF	TRBJ2-7	TRBV20-1	many
CAWSVRGYEQYF	TRBJ2-7	TRBV30	many
CASSQPTGSYEQYF	TRBJ2-7	TRBV4-1	few
CSARDFNSNQPQHF	TRBJ1-5	TRBV20-1	many
CASSQAIHTEAFF	TRBJ1-1	TRBV3-1	many
CASSRAGSRHYGYTF	TRBJ1-2	TRBV3-1	many
CATSRDYELEGEGYTF	TRBJ1-2	TRBV15	few
CASSSPFDNEKLFF	TRBJ1-4	TRBV4-1	few
CASSFPQTGEAAADNEQFF	TRBJ2-1	TRBV7-9	many
CASSLARTSGRTDTQYF	TRBJ2-3	TRBV7-2	many
CASSFSTGTDKLFF	TRBJ1-4	TRBV7-8	many
CASSEYRPSGANVLTF	TRBJ2-6	TRBV2	many
CASSFSGKPQYF	TRBJ2-5	TRBV27	few
CASSHHRDINSEQYF	TRBJ2-7	TRBV3-1	many
CASSIGPLSTDTQYF	TRBJ2-3	TRBV19	few
CASSLLRTLYNEQFF	TRBJ2-1	TRBV7-8	many
CAIRGQGGTEAFF	TRBJ1-1	TRBV6-1	few
CASSPPQRAQETQYF	TRBJ2-5	TRBV12-3/TRBV12-4	few
CASSGERSNQPQHF	TRBJ1-5	TRBV6-1	many
CASSPRIDGELFF	TRBJ2-2	TRBV7-3	many
CASGNSPGQGNSPLHF	TRBJ1-6	TRBV27	many
CASSRDTDQPQHF	TRBJ1-5	TRBV7-2	many
CASSQGLAGNEQFF	TRBJ2-1	TRBV11-3	.
CSARGRDSTYNEQFF	TRBJ2-1	TRBV20-1	few
CASRGTSGDTQYF	TRBJ2-3	TRBV9	many
CASRYWDSLLYF	TRBJ2-7	TRBV6-5	many
CSARAGGTTYEQYF	TRBJ2-7	TRBV20-1	few
CASSSARRDNYGYTF	TRBJ1-2	TRBV7-2	many
CATSRTDLYGYTF	TRBJ1-2	TRBV15	many
CASSDPRQGRYEQYF	TRBJ2-7	TRBV6-2/TRBV6-3	many
CASSLIRQGSGNTIYF	TRBJ1-3	TRBV12-3/TRBV12-4	.
CASSRRPRTSGTVSTDTQYF	TRBJ2-3	TRBV12-3/TRBV12-4	.